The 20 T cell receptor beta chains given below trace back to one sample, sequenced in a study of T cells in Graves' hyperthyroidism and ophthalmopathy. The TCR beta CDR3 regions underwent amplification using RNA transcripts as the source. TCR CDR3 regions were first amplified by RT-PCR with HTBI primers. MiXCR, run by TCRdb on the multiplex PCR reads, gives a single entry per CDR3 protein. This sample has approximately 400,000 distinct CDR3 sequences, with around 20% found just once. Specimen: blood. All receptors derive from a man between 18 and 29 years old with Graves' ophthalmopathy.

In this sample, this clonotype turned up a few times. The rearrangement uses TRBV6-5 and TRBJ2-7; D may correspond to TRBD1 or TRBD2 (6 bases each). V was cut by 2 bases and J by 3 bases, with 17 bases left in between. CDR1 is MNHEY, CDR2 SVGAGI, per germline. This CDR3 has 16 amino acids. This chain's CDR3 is CASSYAEGRGGYEQYF. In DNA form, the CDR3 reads TGTGCCAGCAGTTACGCGGAGGGCAGGGGAGGCTACGAGCAGTACTTC.

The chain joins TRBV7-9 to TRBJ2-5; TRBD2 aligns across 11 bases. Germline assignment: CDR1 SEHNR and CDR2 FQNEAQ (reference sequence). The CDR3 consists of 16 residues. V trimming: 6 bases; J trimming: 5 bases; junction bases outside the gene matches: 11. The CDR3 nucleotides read TGTGCCAGCAGTCGGGACTCTAGCGGGGGGTGGGAGACCCAGTACTTC. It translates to CASSRDSSGGWETQYF.

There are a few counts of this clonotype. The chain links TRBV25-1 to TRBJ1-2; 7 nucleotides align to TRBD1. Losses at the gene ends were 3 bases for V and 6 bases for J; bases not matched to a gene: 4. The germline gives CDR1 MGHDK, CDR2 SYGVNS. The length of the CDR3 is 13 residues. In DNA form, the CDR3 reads TGTGCCAGCAGTGATGGACAGGTCGATGGCTACACCTTC. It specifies CASSDGQVDGYTF.

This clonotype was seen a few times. CDR3 sequence (DNA): TGTGCCAGCAGTCAAGGACAGGGGGCCTATAATTCACCCCTCCACTTT. Translated: CASSQGQGAYNSPLHF. V usage is TRBV27 and J usage is TRBJ1-6, with 10 bases matching TRBD1. Germline V lookup: CDR1 MNHEY, CDR2 SMNVEV (reference sequence). The CDR3 totals 16 residues. The J segment lost 2 bases and the V segment lost 5 bases, leaving 3 bases of the junction unmatched.

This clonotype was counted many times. CDR3 in DNA: TGTGCCATCAGTGAGGCGGGTGTCAGGGGCTTTTACAATGAGCAGTTCTTC. Translation: CAISEAGVRGFYNEQFF. The V and J genes are TRBV10-3 and TRBJ2-1; weak D call: TRBD1 (6 bases). There are 17 residues in the CDR3. Germline V gives CDR1 ENHRY, CDR2 SYGVKD. V lost 2 bases to trimming and J lost 4 bases, with 18 bases between them.

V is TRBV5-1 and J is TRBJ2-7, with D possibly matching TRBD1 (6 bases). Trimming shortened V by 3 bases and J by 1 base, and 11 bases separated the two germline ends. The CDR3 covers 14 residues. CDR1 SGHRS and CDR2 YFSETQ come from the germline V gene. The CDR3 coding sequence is TGCGCCAGCAGCTCGGACAGACCTTCCTACGAGCAGTACTTC. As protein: CASSSDRPSYEQYF.

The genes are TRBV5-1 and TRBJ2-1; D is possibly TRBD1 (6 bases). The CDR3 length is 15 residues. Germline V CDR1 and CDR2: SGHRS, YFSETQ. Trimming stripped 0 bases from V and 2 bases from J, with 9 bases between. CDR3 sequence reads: CASSLEQGTYNEQFF. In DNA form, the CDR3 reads TGCGCCAGCAGCTTGGAACAGGGAACCTACAATGAGCAGTTCTTC.

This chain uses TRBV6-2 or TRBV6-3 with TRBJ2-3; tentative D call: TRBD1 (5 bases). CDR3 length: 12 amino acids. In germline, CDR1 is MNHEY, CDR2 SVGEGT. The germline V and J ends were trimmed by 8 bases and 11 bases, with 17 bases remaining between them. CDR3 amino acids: CASQGDDRRQYF. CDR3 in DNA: TGTGCCAGCCAGGGCGACGATCGACGGCAGTATTTT.

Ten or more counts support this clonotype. The CDR3 region is CATSASGGYGYTF. As DNA, the CDR3 is TGTGCCACCAGTGCCTCCGGGGGCTATGGCTACACCTTC. The chain couples TRBV24-1 to TRBJ1-2; D possibly corresponds to TRBD1 (5 bases). The CDR3 runs to 13 residues. Looked up from germline, CDR1 is KGHDR and CDR2 is SFDVKD. V lost 5 bases and J lost 4, with 10 bases in between.

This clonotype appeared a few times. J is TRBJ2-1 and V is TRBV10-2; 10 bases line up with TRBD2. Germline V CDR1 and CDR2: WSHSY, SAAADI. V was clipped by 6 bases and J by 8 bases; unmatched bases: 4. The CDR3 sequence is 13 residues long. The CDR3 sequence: CASRLAGADEQFF. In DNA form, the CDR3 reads TGCGCCAGCAGGCTAGCGGGGGCGGATGAGCAGTTCTTC.

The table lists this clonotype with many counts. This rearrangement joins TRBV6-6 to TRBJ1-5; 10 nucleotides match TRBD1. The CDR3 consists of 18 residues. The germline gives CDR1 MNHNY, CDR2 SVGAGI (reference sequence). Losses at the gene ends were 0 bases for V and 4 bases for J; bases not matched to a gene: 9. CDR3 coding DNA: TGTGCCAGCAGTTACTCAGACAGGGGGCGGTATGGTAATCAGCCCCAGCATTTT. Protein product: CASSYSDRGRYGNQPQHF.

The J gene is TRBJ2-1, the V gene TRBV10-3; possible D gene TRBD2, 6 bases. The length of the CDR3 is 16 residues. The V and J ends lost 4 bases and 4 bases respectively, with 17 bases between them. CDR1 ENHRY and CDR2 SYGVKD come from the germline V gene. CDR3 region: CAISVLRGRNYNEQFF. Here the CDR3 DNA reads TGTGCCATCAGTGTGCTTCGGGGGAGGAATTACAATGAGCAGTTCTTC.

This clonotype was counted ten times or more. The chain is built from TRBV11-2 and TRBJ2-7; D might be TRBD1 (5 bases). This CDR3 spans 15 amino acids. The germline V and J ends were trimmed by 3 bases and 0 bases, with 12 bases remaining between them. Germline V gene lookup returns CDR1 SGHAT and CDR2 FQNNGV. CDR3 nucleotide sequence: TGTGCCAGCAGCTTTACAGGAGTCAGCTCCTACGAGCAGTACTTC. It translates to CASSFTGVSSYEQYF.

The CDR3 bases are TGTGCCAGCAGCCACTTCGGACAGGTGAATTCACCCCTCCACTTT. Protein sequence: CASSHFGQVNSPLHF. The rearrangement joins TRBV4-2 to TRBJ1-6, with 7 bases that match TRBD1. Germline V lookup: CDR1 LGHNA, CDR2 YNFKEQ. The CDR3 covers 15 residues. V lost 3 bases to trimming and J lost 7 bases; unmatched junction nucleotides: 6.

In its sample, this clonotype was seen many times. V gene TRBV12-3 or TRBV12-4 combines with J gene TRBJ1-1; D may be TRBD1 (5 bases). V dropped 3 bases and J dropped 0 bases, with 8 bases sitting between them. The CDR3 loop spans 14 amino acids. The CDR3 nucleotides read TGTGCCAGCAGTTTCAGGGCTATGAACACTGAAGCTTTCTTT. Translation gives CASSFRAMNTEAFF.

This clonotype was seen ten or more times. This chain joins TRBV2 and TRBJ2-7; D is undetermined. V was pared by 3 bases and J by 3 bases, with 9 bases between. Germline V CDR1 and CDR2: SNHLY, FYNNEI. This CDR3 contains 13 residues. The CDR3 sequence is CASSEADRYEQYF. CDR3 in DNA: TGTGCCAGCAGTGAGGCGGATCGCTACGAGCAGTACTTC.

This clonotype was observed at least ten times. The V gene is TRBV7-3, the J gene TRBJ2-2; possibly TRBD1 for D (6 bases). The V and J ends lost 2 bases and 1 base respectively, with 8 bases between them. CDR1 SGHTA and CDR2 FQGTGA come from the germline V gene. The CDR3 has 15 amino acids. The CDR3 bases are TGTGCCAGCAGCTTATCACAGGGGAACACCGGGGAGCTGTTTTTT. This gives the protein CASSLSQGNTGELFF.

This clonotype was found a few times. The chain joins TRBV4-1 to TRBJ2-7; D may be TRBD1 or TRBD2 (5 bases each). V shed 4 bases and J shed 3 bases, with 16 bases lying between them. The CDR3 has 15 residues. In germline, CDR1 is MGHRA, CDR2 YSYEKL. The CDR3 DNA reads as TGCGCCAGCAGCCTCTTCGGGACGGGGATCTACGAGCAGTACTTC. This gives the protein CASSLFGTGIYEQYF.

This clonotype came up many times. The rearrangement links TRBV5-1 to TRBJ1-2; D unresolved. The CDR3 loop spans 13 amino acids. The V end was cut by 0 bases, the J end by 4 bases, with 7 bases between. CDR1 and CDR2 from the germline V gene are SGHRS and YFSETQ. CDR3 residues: CASSLDTRYGYTF. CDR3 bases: TGCGCCAGCAGCTTGGACACTCGCTATGGCTACACCTTC.

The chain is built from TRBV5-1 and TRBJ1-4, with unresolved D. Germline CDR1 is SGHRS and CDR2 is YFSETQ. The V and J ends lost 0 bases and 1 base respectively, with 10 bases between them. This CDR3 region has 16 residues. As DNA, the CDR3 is TGCGCCAGCAGCTTGGGTGGGATGGTAACTAATGAAAAACTGTTTTTT. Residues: CASSLGGMVTNEKLFF.